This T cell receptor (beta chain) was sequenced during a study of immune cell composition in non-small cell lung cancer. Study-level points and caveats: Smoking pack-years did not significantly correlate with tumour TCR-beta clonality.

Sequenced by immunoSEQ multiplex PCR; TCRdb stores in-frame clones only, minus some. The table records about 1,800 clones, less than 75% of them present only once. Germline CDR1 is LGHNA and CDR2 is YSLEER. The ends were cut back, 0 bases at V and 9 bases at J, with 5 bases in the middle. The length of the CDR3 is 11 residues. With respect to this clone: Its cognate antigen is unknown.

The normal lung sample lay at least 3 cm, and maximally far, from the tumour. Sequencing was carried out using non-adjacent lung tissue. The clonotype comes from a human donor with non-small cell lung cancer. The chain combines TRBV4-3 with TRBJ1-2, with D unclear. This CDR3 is CASSQEYSYTF. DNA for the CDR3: TGCGCCAGCAGCCAAGAGTACAGCTACACCTTC.